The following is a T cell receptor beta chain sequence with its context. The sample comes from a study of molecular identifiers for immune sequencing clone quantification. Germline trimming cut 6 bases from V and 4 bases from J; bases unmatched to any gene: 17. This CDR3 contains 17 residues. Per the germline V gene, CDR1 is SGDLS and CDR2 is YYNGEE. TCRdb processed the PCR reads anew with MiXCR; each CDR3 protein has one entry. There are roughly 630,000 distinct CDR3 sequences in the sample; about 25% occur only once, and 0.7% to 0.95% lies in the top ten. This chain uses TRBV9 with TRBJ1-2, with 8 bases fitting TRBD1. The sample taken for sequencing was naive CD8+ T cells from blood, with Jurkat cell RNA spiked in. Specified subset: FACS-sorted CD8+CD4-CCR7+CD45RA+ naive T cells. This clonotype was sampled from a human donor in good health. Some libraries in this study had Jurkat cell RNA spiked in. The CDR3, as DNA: TGTGCCAGCACCCTAGAGGACAGGGCCAAAATCCTCTATGGCTACACCTTC. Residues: CASTLEDRAKILYGYTF.